This TCR beta chain was recovered during a study of CD8 T cells in ankylosing spondylitis. V lost 6 bases to trimming and J lost 7 bases; unmatched junction nucleotides: 10. CDR3 length equals 15 residues. In germline, CDR1 is DFQATT, CDR2 SNEGSKA (reference sequence). The TCR beta libraries were generated through quantitative 5'-RACE incorporating molecular barcodes. TCRdb reprocessed the 5' RACE reads via MiXCR and lists one record per CDR3 protein. The sample lists 350,000 or so distinct CDR3 sequences, under 15% seen once, with approximately 0.99% in the top ten. Findings of the study overall: A TCR beta motif of roughly 8 highly homologous variants appeared characteristic of ankylosing spondylitis blood. Reactive arthritis synovial fluid and blood previously showed some of these motif variants.

This clonotype occurred many times. Its antigen is not identified. This TCR was sampled from a male donor with ankylosing spondylitis or in good health (not recorded which). V usage is TRBV20-1 and J usage is TRBJ2-1; 12 nucleotides align to TRBD2. Input material: blood, either unsorted or a sorted T cell fraction (not recorded which). The CDR3 bases are TGCAGTGCCAGGGATCTAGCGGGGGGGCCTAATGAGCAGTTCTTC. This encodes CSARDLAGGPNEQFF.